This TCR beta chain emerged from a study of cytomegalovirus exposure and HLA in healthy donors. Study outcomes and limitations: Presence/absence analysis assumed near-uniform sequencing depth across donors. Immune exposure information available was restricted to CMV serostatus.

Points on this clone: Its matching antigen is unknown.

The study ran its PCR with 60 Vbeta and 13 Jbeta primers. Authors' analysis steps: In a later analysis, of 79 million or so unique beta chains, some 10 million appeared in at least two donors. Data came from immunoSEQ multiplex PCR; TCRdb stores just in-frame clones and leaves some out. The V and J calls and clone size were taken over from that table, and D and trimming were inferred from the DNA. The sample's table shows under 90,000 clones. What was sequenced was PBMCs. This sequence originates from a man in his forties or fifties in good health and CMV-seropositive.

CDR3 in amino acids: CASRQVHSYGYTF. CDR3 coding DNA: TGTGCCAGCAGACAGGTACATAGCTATGGCTACACCTTC. The chain couples TRBV27 to TRBJ1-2, with D perhaps TRBD1 (5 bases). Germline CDR1 reads MNHEY; CDR2 reads SMNVEV (reference sequence). This CDR3 spans 13 amino acids. V lost 6 bases and J 4 bases, leaving 12 bases between the germline ends.